Here is one TCR beta chain with its context. What it binds is unknown. This sample is part of a study of somatic mutations in cytotoxic T cells in rheumatoid arthritis. Study outcomes and limitations: Among patients with rheumatoid arthritis, but not healthy controls, CD8+ clonality increased with age.

Assay: immunoSEQ multiplex PCR; the TCRdb copy retains only in-frame clones and omits some. Among 3,000 or so clones listed, about 86% were seen once. J gave up 0 bases and V 7 bases, and 15 bases lay outside the gene matches. The germline CDR1 and CDR2 sequences are WNHNN and SYGVQD (reference sequence). This CDR3 has 18 residues. Sample: CD8+ T cells sorted from blood. The V gene is TRBV10-1, the J gene TRBJ2-1; 7 nucleotides agree with TRBD2. The source of this sequence is a woman aged 55 to 70 with rheumatoid arthritis. This CDR3 is CASIRGVTIPSSYNEQFF. CDR3 DNA: TGCGCCAGCATTCGGGGGGTGACTATCCCCTCCTCCTACAATGAGCAGTTCTTC.